These T cell receptor beta chains were read from a single sample in a study of CD8 T cells in Susac syndrome. One entry per CDR3 protein, called by TCRdb with MiXCR from the immunoSEQ multiplex PCR reads. The repertoire includes some 300,000 distinct CDR3 sequences, approximately 91% of them detected once, and around 0.18% sits in the top ten. The sequenced sample was CD8+ T cells from PBMCs. The receptors were sampled from a human donor with multiple sclerosis. CDR3s include the opening cysteine and the closing phenylalanine or tryptophan. The D gene is left open where the match is weak. Clone size is stated in some rows and not others, as once, few, many or a class when expanded.

V	D	J	size	CDR3	DNA
TRBV13	TRBD2	TRBJ2-7	.	CASSLSTGLAGGEQYF	TGTGCCAGCAGCCTATCAACCGGACTAGCGGGGGGCGAGCAGTACTTC
TRBV5-1	.	TRBJ2-3	.	CASSLGPHAGTDTQYF	TGCGCCAGCAGCTTGGGCCCACACGCAGGCACAGATACGCAGTATTTT
TRBV12-3/TRBV12-4	.	TRBJ1-4	.	CASSLGRTGNSNEKLFF	TGTGCCAGCAGTTTAGGCCGAACAGGGAACTCTAATGAAAAACTGTTTTTT
TRBV5-5	TRBD1	TRBJ2-7	.	CASSLASGQYYEQYF	TGTGCCAGCAGCTTGGCGTCGGGACAGTACTACGAGCAGTACTTC
TRBV6-5	TRBD1	TRBJ1-1	.	CASSYNEGAEAFF	TGTGCCAGCAGTTACAACGAGGGGGCCGAAGCTTTCTTT
TRBV28	TRBD2	TRBJ2-1	.	CASSSRLAGLNEQFF	TGTGCCAGCAGTTCCCGACTAGCGGGCCTCAATGAGCAGTTCTTC
TRBV19	TRBD2	TRBJ2-1	.	CASSPETSGRKYNEQFF	TGTGCCAGTAGTCCGGAGACTAGCGGGAGGAAGTACAATGAGCAGTTCTTC
TRBV14	.	TRBJ2-1	.	CASSQDRAGIRNEQFF	TGTGCCAGCAGCCAAGATCGCGCAGGGATTAGGAATGAGCAGTTCTTC
TRBV4-3	.	TRBJ2-7	.	CASSRQDSATYEQYF	TGCGCCAGCAGCCGCCAGGACAGCGCCACCTACGAGCAGTACTTC
TRBV27	.	TRBJ2-1	.	CASSYGGWTDNEQFF	TGTGCCAGCAGTTACGGAGGGTGGACAGACAATGAGCAGTTCTTC
TRBV7-9	.	TRBJ1-2	.	CASRKDSHDGYTF	TGTGCCAGCAGAAAGGACAGCCACGATGGCTACACCTTC
TRBV6-1	TRBD1	TRBJ2-1	.	CASKRSGDRVYNEQFF	TGTGCCAGCAAGCGGAGTGGGGACAGGGTCTACAATGAGCAGTTCTTC
TRBV4-1	.	TRBJ2-1	once	CASSQESNNEQFF	TGCGCCAGCAGCCAAGAATCAAACAATGAGCAGTTCTTC
TRBV10-3	TRBD2	TRBJ2-1	once	CAISELAGPNNEQFF	TGTGCCATCAGTGAACTAGCGGGACCTAACAATGAGCAGTTCTTC
TRBV6-6	.	TRBJ1-1	once	CASSYSSTEAFF	TGTGCCAGCAGTTACTCAAGTACTGAAGCTTTCTTT
TRBV4-3	.	TRBJ1-2	.	CASSQDDSSAPLDYGYTF	TGCGCCAGCAGCCAAGACGACAGCTCGGCCCCTCTAGACTATGGCTACACCTTC
TRBV9	TRBD1	TRBJ2-1	.	CASGHSPGQAFF	TGTGCCAGCGGACACTCACCGGGACAGGCCTTCTTC